These 13 T cell receptor beta chains share one sample of origin, sequenced in a study of beta chain features in type 1 diabetes. Whole-study results and caveats: Among patients with Type 1 diabetes, TCRB CDR3s were moderately but significantly shorter in every one of the four CD4+ subsets.

These TCRs' antigens remain unknown. All of the isolated RNA was reverse transcribed, so expressed TCRB transcripts were sequenced. Produced via immunoSEQ multiplex PCR; TCRdb's table is partial and in-frame only. This sample carries more than 550,000 clones, over 11% of them seen once, and the ten largest clones take roughly 0.04%. Sequences were obtained from naive CD4+ T cells from blood. Receptor source: a man younger than 30 with type 1 diabetes.

This clone turned up a few times. The CDR3 DNA is TGTGCCCGCTCGTTAGGTGGCATTCAGTACTTC. It is translated as CARSLGGIQYF. The rearrangement joins TRBV7-9 to TRBJ2-4; D is undetermined. This CDR3 spans 11 amino acids. Trimming shortened V by 11 bases and J by 9 bases, and 14 bases separated the two germline ends. Germline assignment: CDR1 SEHNR and CDR2 FQNEAQ (reference sequence).

J is TRBJ2-1 and V is TRBV18; D gene uncertain. V was cut by 3 bases and J by 0 bases, with 6 bases left in between. The germline V gene encodes CDR1 KGHSH and CDR2 LQKENI. The CDR3 covers 14 residues. CDR3 in DNA: TGTGCCAGCTCACCCGGGTACTCCTACAATGAGCAGTTCTTC. It translates to CASSPGYSYNEQFF.

This clone was seen a handful of times. The chain couples TRBV29-1 to TRBJ2-4; D perhaps matches TRBD1 (5 bases). Germline V gene sequence: CDR1 SQVTM, CDR2 ANQGSEA. V was clipped by 6 bases and J by 4 bases, with 13 bases between them. The CDR3 runs to 13 residues. CDR3 region: CSVETASKNIQYF. The CDR3, as DNA: TGCAGCGTCGAGACAGCTTCGAAAAACATTCAGTACTTC.

The chain joins TRBV15 to TRBJ2-3, with 8 bases aligning to TRBD1. With V trimmed by 5 bases and J by 0 bases, 7 bases remained unmatched. CDR1 and CDR2 from the germline V gene are LNHNV and YYDKDF (reference sequence). The CDR3 sequence is 16 residues long. CDR3 sequence reads: CATSGGTGTSTDTQYF. In nucleotides, the CDR3 is TGTGCCACCAGCGGGGGGACAGGTACTAGCACAGATACGCAGTATTTT.

The chain is built from TRBV7-2 and TRBJ2-1, with D maybe TRBD2 (5 bases). Trimming stripped 1 base from V and 7 bases from J, with 11 bases between. The CDR3 sequence is 14 residues long. Germline CDR1 SGHTA, CDR2 FQGNSA. CDR3 DNA: TGTGCCAGCAGCTTAGGAGGACTGAAGAATGAGCAGTTCTTC. Protein: CASSLGGLKNEQFF.

Only a few counts were recorded for this clone. V gene TRBV10-3 combines with J gene TRBJ2-3; TRBD2 matches at 7 bases. The CDR3 is made up of 17 amino acids. In germline, CDR1 is ENHRY, CDR2 SYGVKD. The ends lost 8 bases at V and 5 bases at J; junction bases unmatched: 19. The CDR3 reads CAIAVWGLAGERDTQYF. The CDR3 DNA reads as TGTGCCATCGCCGTCTGGGGGTTGGCGGGGGAGAGAGATACGCAGTATTTT.

This clone showed up many times. The chain combines TRBV7-2 with TRBJ2-6; unclear D gene. Trimming removed 3 bases from V and 3 bases from J, with 6 bases in between. The CDR3 totals 14 residues. The V gene's germline CDR1 is SGHTA and CDR2 FQGNSA. The CDR3 DNA is TGTGCCAGCAGCTTTGCCTTTGGGGCCAACGTCCTGACTTTC. Translating gives CASSFAFGANVLTF. Full variable domain (missing parts from reference TRBV7-2 and TRBJ2-6): GAGVSQSPSNKVTEKGKDVELRCDPISGHTALYWYRQSLGQGLEFLIYFQGNSAPDKSGLPSDRFSAERTGGSVSTLTIQRTQQEDSAVYLCASSFAFGANVLTFGAGSRLTVL.

V and J are TRBV7-9 and TRBJ1-6; D remains unclear. The germline CDR1 and CDR2 sequences are SEHNR and FQNEAQ (reference sequence). This CDR3 is built from 13 residues. Trimming cost V 5 bases and J 14 bases, with 16 bases left between them. The CDR3 sequence: CASSKAEGMALHF. For the CDR3, the DNA is TGTGCCAGCAGCAAAGCGGAGGGTATGGCCCTCCACTTT.

The chain employs TRBV14 and TRBJ2-2; TRBD1 aligns across 8 bases. J lost 4 bases, V lost 1 base, and 5 bases had no gene match. This CDR3 contains 16 residues. From germline, CDR1 is SGHDN and CDR2 FVKESK. The CDR3 sequence: CASSQVRTGITGELFF. The CDR3 DNA reads as TGTGCCAGCAGCCAAGTTCGGACAGGGATCACCGGGGAGCTGTTTTTT.

The chain joins TRBV7-2 to TRBJ2-1; TRBD2 is a possible D gene (5 bases). This CDR3 comprises 13 residues. Trimming pared 6 bases from V and 10 bases from J, leaving 16 bases between. Germline loops: CDR1 SGHTA, CDR2 FQGNSA. The CDR3 loop is CASSWERESEQFF. In nucleotides, the CDR3 is TGTGCCAGCAGTTGGGAGAGGGAATCAGAGCAGTTCTTC. The complete variable domain, with remaining parts taken from reference TRBV7-2 and TRBJ2-1, reads GAGVSQSPSNKVTEKGKDVELRCDPISGHTALYWYRQSLGQGLEFLIYFQGNSAPDKSGLPSDRFSAERTGGSVSTLTIQRTQQEDSAVYLCASSWERESEQFFGPGTRLTVL.

Ten or more counts support this clone. The chain has TRBV14 and TRBJ2-1; D possibly uses TRBD1 or TRBD2 (5 bases each). The length of the CDR3 is 17 residues. Trimming removed 3 bases at V and 2 bases at J, with 17 bases between. Per the germline V gene, CDR1 is SGHDN and CDR2 is FVKESK. In DNA, the CDR3 is TGTGCCAGCAGCCAGCCTGGGACGAAAGTTACCTACAATGAGCAGTTCTTC. This encodes CASSQPGTKVTYNEQFF.

This clone was detected only a few times. J is TRBJ2-1 and V is TRBV13, with TRBD2 matching 11 bases. Germline CDR1 and CDR2: PRHDT and FYEKMQ (reference sequence). The CDR3 has 18 residues. V shed 1 base, J shed 4 bases, and the junction held 9 bases outside the gene matches. The CDR3, as DNA: TGTGCCAGCAGCTTAGCAAGGCGGCGGACTAGCGGGTACAATGAGCAGTTCTTC. Protein product: CASSLARRRTSGYNEQFF.

This clone occurred a few times. The V gene is TRBV9, the J gene TRBJ2-7; 9 bases line up with TRBD2. Trimming cost V 3 bases and J 9 bases; bases outside gene matches: 7. Looked up from germline, CDR1 is SGDLS and CDR2 is YYNGEE. This CDR3 has 13 amino acids. CDR3 residues: CASSESSGSAQYF. The CDR3 region has the DNA TGTGCCAGCAGCGAAAGTAGCGGGAGCGCGCAGTACTTC.